The 5 T cell receptor beta chains listed next were all sequenced from one sample in a study of blood T cell repertoires in COVID-19. The data were produced by immunoSEQ multiplex PCR, yet TCRdb's version contains in-frame clones alone and is incomplete. This table holds roughly 140,000 clones, roughly 84% found once. Sequencing was performed on peripheral blood. Every receptor here comes from a man between 65 and 85 years old with acute or convalescent COVID-19.

The chain joins TRBV4-1 to TRBJ2-3; TRBD1 agrees at 7 bases. Trimming cost V 4 bases and J 1 base; bases outside gene matches: 8. Germline CDR1 is MGHRA and CDR2 is YSYEKL. The CDR3 consists of 16 residues. The CDR3 spells CASSLDRDGGTDTQYF. In nucleotides, the CDR3 is TGCGCCAGCAGCCTAGACAGGGATGGGGGCACAGATACGCAGTATTTT.

The rearrangement joins TRBV19 to TRBJ1-3, with a possible D match to TRBD1 (6 bases). CDR1 LNHDA and CDR2 SQIVND come from the germline V gene (reference sequence). This CDR3 comprises 16 residues. The V end was cut by 5 bases, the J end by 5 bases, with 19 bases between. The CDR3 nucleotides are TGTGCCAGTAGTGTCAATCCGGGAGGGGGGCGAAACACCATATATTTT. Protein sequence: CASSVNPGGGRNTIYF.

V usage is TRBV28 and J usage is TRBJ1-3; no definite D call. The ends were cut back, 2 bases at V and 8 bases at J, with 16 bases in the middle. Per germline, CDR1 MDHEN and CDR2 SYDVKM. The CDR3 spans 15 residues. The DNA for the CDR3 is TGTGCCAGCAGTTTACGGCGGCGGGTCACAGACACCATATATTTT. Amino acids: CASSLRRRVTDTIYF.

The genes are TRBV28 and TRBJ1-5; TRBD1 might be the D (5 bases). The CDR3 extends over 17 amino acids. Germline V gene lookup returns CDR1 MDHEN and CDR2 SYDVKM. V lost 0 bases and J 0 bases, leaving 12 bases between the germline ends. The CDR3 region has the DNA TGTGCCAGCAGTTTATGGGGGCAGGGTGGTAGCAATCAGCCCCAGCATTTT. It yields the protein CASSLWGQGGSNQPQHF.

CDR3 region: CASSSATQGSSGYTF. CDR3 DNA sequence: TGTGCCAGCAGTTCCGCCACGCAGGGGTCTAGTGGCTACACCTTC. The chain has TRBV28 and TRBJ1-2; TRBD1 might be the D (6 bases). V was cut by 4 bases and J by 7 bases, with 19 bases left in between. CDR3 size: 15 residues. Germline CDR1 is MDHEN and CDR2 is SYDVKM.